What follows describes a single T cell receptor (beta chain). Authors' methods: Estimated nucleated cell counts came from reference gene primer amplification. TCRdb's table, derived via immunoSEQ multiplex PCR, lists solely in-frame clones and lacks some. The V and J calls and clone size come from that table; D and trimming were worked out from the DNA. The sample includes 250,000 to 300,000 clones, 85% to 90% of them seen just once. This sample was included in a study of blood T cell repertoires in COVID-19. Across the study: The United States, Italy and Spain were the sources of the acute and convalescent COVID-19 samples. Nucleic acid was either cDNA or gDNA, and it came from T cells, B-cell-depleted T cells, or PBMCs.

The CDR3 sequence is 19 residues long. Losses at the gene ends were 0 bases for V and 6 bases for J; bases not matched to a gene: 12. Germline values: CDR1 SGHTA, CDR2 FQGNSA. V and J are TRBV7-2 and TRBJ2-2, with 11 bases lining up with TRBD2. This receptor was identified in a woman aged 40 to 50 with acute or convalescent COVID-19. The sequencing input was peripheral blood. The DNA for the CDR3 is TGTGCCAGCAGCTTAGCGGTGATAGCGGGGGGGCAGTCGGCCGGGGAGCTGTTTTTT. The encoded protein is CASSLAVIAGGQSAGELFF.